Listed here are 28 T cell receptor beta chains from one sample, sequenced in a study of identical twins' blood T cells. Each CDR3 protein gets one entry after TCRdb re-called the 5' RACE reads with MiXCR. This table has 350,000 to 450,000 distinct CDR3 sequences, roughly 27% appearing once. Sequences were obtained from PBMCs. All receptors come from a woman between 18 and 55 years old in good health.

This clonotype was seen once. This may be a read error: a much more frequent sequence differs by one nucleotide. The CDR3 DNA is TGCAGTGCTATCCACCAAATAGGGTTAACCCCCCACTTT. It is translated as CSAIHQIGLTPHF. The V gene is TRBV20-1, the J gene TRBJ1-6, with D hard to call. The ends were cut back, 4 bases at V and 18 bases at J, with 22 bases in the middle. The CDR3 sequence is 13 residues long. Germline loops: CDR1 DFQATT, CDR2 SNEGSKA (reference sequence).

A few counts support this clonotype. The V gene is TRBV29-1, the J gene TRBJ2-7, with a tentative D call TRBD2 (5 bases). V lost 6 bases, J lost 3 bases, and 15 bases lay in between. The CDR3 is made up of 13 amino acids. Germline V gives CDR1 SQVTM, CDR2 ANQGSEA. DNA of the CDR3: TGCAGCGTCCGAAAGGGAGTCGGCTACGAGCAGTACTTC. It encodes CSVRKGVGYEQYF.

This clonotype was detected only a few times. The chain carries TRBV5-1 and TRBJ1-4; 7 bases are a match to TRBD1. V shed 0 bases and J 8 bases; nucleotides not matched to a gene: 7. The CDR3 runs 15 residues. CDR1 and CDR2 (germline): SGHRS, YFSETQ. CDR3 DNA: TGCGCCAGCAGCTTGGGACAGGGAGGATTCGAAAAACTGTTTTTT. Translation: CASSLGQGGFEKLFF. The entire variable domain, with the rest obtained from reference TRBV5-1 and TRBJ1-4, is as follows: KAGVTQTPRYLIKTRGQQVTLSCSPISGHRSVSWYQQTPGQGLQFLFEYFSETQRNKGNFPGRFSGRQFSNSRSEMNVSTLELGDSALYLCASSLGQGGFEKLFFGSGTQLSVL.

V is TRBV20-1 and J is TRBJ1-2; D is uncertain. CDR3 size: 11 residues. Germline assignment: CDR1 DFQATT and CDR2 SNEGSKA (reference sequence). Trimming shortened V by 6 bases and J by 4 bases, and 9 bases separated the two germline ends. In nucleotides, the CDR3 is TGCAGTGCCCCGCTGTCCTATGGCTACACCTTC. It specifies CSAPLSYGYTF.

This chain connects TRBV27 to TRBJ1-3; no reliable D call. V dropped 6 bases and J dropped 4 bases, with 13 bases sitting between them. Germline CDR1 is MNHEY and CDR2 is SMNVEV (reference sequence). The CDR3 is 14 amino acids. The CDR3 DNA reads as TGTGCCAGCAGATCCTTACGTCCCGGAAACACCATATATTTT. It codes for CASRSLRPGNTIYF.

This chain links TRBV20-1 with TRBJ1-5; TRBD1 is a possible D gene (6 bases). Germline V gene sequence: CDR1 DFQATT, CDR2 SNEGSKA (reference sequence). V shed 6 bases and J shed 2 bases, with 11 bases lying between them. This CDR3 spans 13 amino acids. The CDR3 sequence is CSASGQRNQPQHF. CDR3 DNA: TGCAGTGCCTCCGGACAGCGCAATCAGCCCCAGCATTTT.

The chain employs TRBV5-1 and TRBJ1-3; D call uncertain. V lost 0 bases and J 0 bases, leaving 13 bases between the germline ends. The germline CDR1 and CDR2 sequences are SGHRS and YFSETQ. The CDR3 extends over 17 amino acids. The CDR3 bases are TGCGCCAGCAGCTTGGCCTCACCGAGCGTCTCTGGAAACACCATATATTTT. It codes for CASSLASPSVSGNTIYF. The full variable domain, with the rest looked up from reference TRBV5-1 and TRBJ1-3, is KAGVTQTPRYLIKTRGQQVTLSCSPISGHRSVSWYQQTPGQGLQFLFEYFSETQRNKGNFPGRFSGRQFSNSRSEMNVSTLELGDSALYLCASSLASPSVSGNTIYFGEGSWLTVV.

On this clonotype itself: The junction differs from germline at one of its ends, possibly a read error. This chain links TRBV4-1 with TRBJ2-3; 8 bases line up with TRBD2. Germline CDR1 MGHRA, CDR2 YSYEKL. The CDR3 contains 17 residues. The CDR3 bases are TGCGCCAGCAGCCAGGCCGGATTAGCGGGATTCACAGATACGCGGTATTTT. This encodes CASSQAGLAGFTDTRYF.

V gene TRBV12-3 or TRBV12-4 combines with J gene TRBJ2-7; perhaps TRBD2 as D (5 bases). This CDR3 contains 13 residues. V was shortened by 4 bases and J by 4 bases, with 11 bases between the two germline ends. The CDR3 spells CASSYLGLYEQYF. Here the CDR3 DNA reads TGTGCCAGCAGTTACCTAGGACTTTACGAGCAGTACTTC.

The V gene is TRBV27, the J gene TRBJ1-6, with a possible D match to TRBD1 (5 bases). Trimming removed 4 bases at V and 10 bases at J, with 14 bases between. The germline V gene has CDR1 MNHEY and CDR2 SMNVEV (reference sequence). CDR3 size: 14 residues. CDR3 region: CASSSTRVASPLHF. The CDR3 nucleotides read TGTGCCAGCAGTTCGACCAGGGTAGCATCACCCCTCCACTTT.

This clonotype was counted only a few times. CDR3 in DNA: TGCAGCACGTGGGGGGATAGTTCGAATGAAAAACTGTTTTTT. Residues: CSTWGDSSNEKLFF. The chain recombines TRBV29-1 with TRBJ1-4, with D perhaps matching TRBD1 (5 bases). The CDR3 sequence is 14 residues long. The V gene's germline CDR1 is SQVTM and CDR2 ANQGSEA. V lost 8 bases, J lost 5 bases, and 18 bases lay in between.

A remark on this clonotype: One junction end disagrees with the germline gene, perhaps due to a read error. The chain carries TRBV3-1 and TRBJ2-2, with 9 bases fitting TRBD2. The CDR3 totals 16 residues. Germline CDR1 is LGHDT and CDR2 is YNNKEL (reference sequence). CDR3 sequence (DNA): TGTGCCAGCGGCCAAGTGTGGCGGGAGGGCGCCGGGGAGCTGTTTTTT. This gives the protein CASGQVWREGAGELFF.

The J gene is TRBJ1-1, the V gene TRBV11-3; 8 bases are a match to TRBD1. V was pared by 3 bases and J by 6 bases, with 9 bases of the junction left unmatched. CDR1 SGHNT and CDR2 YENEEA come from the germline V gene. The CDR3 consists of 15 residues. The CDR3 nucleotides read TGTGCCAGCAGCTTTGATTACAGGGGGTCCCCTGAAGCTTTCTTT. Its protein is CASSFDYRGSPEAFF.

This clonotype was counted ten times or more. This chain connects TRBV6-6 to TRBJ1-4, with D uncertain. Per germline, CDR1 MNHNY and CDR2 SVGAGI (reference sequence). Trimming pared 4 bases from V and 7 bases from J, leaving 10 bases between. This CDR3 spans 13 amino acids. The CDR3 DNA reads as TGTGCCAGCAGTTTTATACAGAGTGAAAAACTGTTTTTT. It is translated as CASSFIQSEKLFF.

J is TRBJ2-2 and V is TRBV5-1; D is uncertain. V shed 1 base and J shed 0 bases, with 7 bases lying between them. Germline assignment: CDR1 SGHRS and CDR2 YFSETQ. The CDR3 has 15 residues. DNA of the CDR3: TGCGCCAGCAGCTTGTCTCTTTCGAACACCGGGGAGCTGTTTTTT. Translation gives CASSLSLSNTGELFF.

This clonotype was counted only a few times. The rearrangement uses TRBV5-1 and TRBJ1-1, with D unclear. The V end lost 4 bases, the J end lost 3 bases, and 19 bases lay between the germline ends. The CDR3 length is 16 residues. Per the germline V gene, CDR1 is SGHRS and CDR2 is YFSETQ. The CDR3 protein is CASSPNRPVMDTEAFF. CDR3 bases: TGCGCCAGCAGCCCGAACAGACCTGTCATGGACACTGAAGCTTTCTTT.

This clonotype was seen a few times. The chain combines TRBV5-6 with TRBJ2-1, with D perhaps matching TRBD1 or TRBD2 (6 bases each). The CDR3 runs 15 residues. Trimming shortened V by 0 bases and J by 9 bases, and 16 bases separated the two germline ends. Looked up from germline, CDR1 is SGHDT and CDR2 is YYEEEE. The CDR3 coding sequence is TGTGCCAGCAGCTTGGTTAAGGGGGGACCCGGTGAGCAGTTCTTC. It codes for CASSLVKGGPGEQFF.

The CDR3 DNA follows: TGTGCTAGTGGTCCAGGGCGGGAGAACACCGGGGAGCTGTTTTTT. Protein: CASGPGRENTGELFF. This chain connects TRBV12-5 to TRBJ2-2, with D perhaps matching TRBD2 (6 bases). From germline, CDR1 is LGHNT and CDR2 FRNRAP. The CDR3 contains 15 residues. Trimming shortened V by 5 bases and J by 1 base, and 11 bases separated the two germline ends.

This chain connects TRBV29-1 to TRBJ2-3; a weak D match, TRBD1 (5 bases). The V end lost 3 bases, the J end lost 6 bases, and 10 bases lay between the germline ends. From germline, CDR1 is SQVTM and CDR2 ANQGSEA. The CDR3 sequence is 12 residues long. The CDR3 nucleotides are TGCAGCGTTGAGGGGCCACGGGATACGCAGTATTTT. Translation: CSVEGPRDTQYF.

A few counts support this clonotype. The chain links TRBV11-2 to TRBJ1-6, with a weak D call TRBD1 (6 bases). CDR3 size: 16 residues. The germline V gene has CDR1 SGHAT and CDR2 FQNNGV. V was pared by 8 bases and J by 4 bases, with 18 bases between. CDR3 sequence reads: CASSASTGEYNSPLHF. The CDR3 nucleotides are TGTGCCAGCTCAGCCTCGACAGGAGAGTATAATTCACCCCTCCACTTT. The full variable domain, with the rest looked up from reference TRBV11-2 and TRBJ1-6, is EAGVAQSPRYKIIEKRQSVAFWCNPISGHATLYWYQQILGQGPKLLIQFQNNGVVDDSQLPKDRFSAERLKGVDSTLKIQPAKLEDSAVYLCASSASTGEYNSPLHFGNGTRLTVT.

In its sample, this clonotype was seen many times. This chain links TRBV29-1 with TRBJ2-2, with a weak D call TRBD1 (5 bases). The germline V gene has CDR1 SQVTM and CDR2 ANQGSEA. This CDR3 contains 13 residues. Trimming stripped 3 bases from V and 1 base from J, with 6 bases between. Here the CDR3 reads CSVDQGNTGELFF. DNA of the CDR3: TGCAGCGTTGACCAGGGGAACACCGGGGAGCTGTTTTTT.

The chain links TRBV11-3 to TRBJ2-2; unclear D gene. The V gene lost 5 bases and the J gene lost 0 bases, with 13 bases spanning the gap. This CDR3 is 16 amino acids long. Germline V gives CDR1 SGHNT, CDR2 YENEEA. CDR3 region: CASSDRWTANTGELFF. The CDR3 bases are TGTGCCAGCAGCGATAGATGGACCGCGAACACCGGGGAGCTGTTTTTT.

A remark on this clonotype: A junction boundary mismatches the germline segment, possibly from a read error. The rearrangement links TRBV20-1 to TRBJ2-1; D not certain. The CDR3 totals 10 residues. The germline CDR1 and CDR2 sequences are DFQATT and SNEGSKA (reference sequence). CDR3 bases: TGCAGTGCCCGATACAATGAGCGGTTCTTC. It is translated as CSARYNERFF.

Concerning this clonotype itself: At one end the junction does not follow the germline gene, possibly because of a read error. The chain combines TRBV25-1 with TRBJ2-3; the match to TRBD1 covers 8 bases. CDR3 length: 16 amino acids. The germline gives CDR1 MGHDK, CDR2 SYGVNS. CDR3 residues: CASSERTGSSRDTQYF. CDR3 DNA: TGCGCCAGCAGTGAGAGGACAGGGTCCAGTAGGGATACGCAGTATTTT.

This clonotype was counted only a few times. This chain connects TRBV18 to TRBJ2-7; D is unclear. Per the germline V gene, CDR1 is KGHSH and CDR2 is LQKENI. This CDR3 contains 15 residues. Deletions cut 4 bases from V and 7 bases from J, with 20 bases between. DNA of the CDR3: TGTGCCAGCTCACGATCTGGCGGACGAGGACGGGAGCAGTACTTC. Amino acids: CASSRSGGRGREQYF.

This clonotype was seen a single time. V usage is TRBV24-1 and J usage is TRBJ2-3; D is undetermined. Germline V lookup: CDR1 KGHDR, CDR2 SFDVKD. V shed 7 bases and J shed 2 bases, with 9 bases lying between them. CDR3 length: 13 residues. The CDR3 sequence: CATRDQNTDTQYF. In DNA form, the CDR3 reads TGTGCCACCAGGGATCAGAACACAGATACGCAGTATTTT.

The genes are TRBV10-3 and TRBJ2-7; TRBD2 might be the D (5 bases). Germline lookup yields CDR1 ENHRY and CDR2 SYGVKD. The CDR3 contains 12 residues. Trimming removed 6 bases at V and 4 bases at J, with 10 bases between. CDR3 protein: CAISPSGYEQYF. Here the CDR3 DNA reads TGTGCCATCAGCCCCTCGGGGTACGAGCAGTACTTC.

The chain links TRBV5-6 to TRBJ2-1, with TRBD2 identical over 9 bases. V lost 0 bases and J lost 9; bases outside the gene matches: 1. Germline V gives CDR1 SGHDT, CDR2 YYEEEE. CDR3 size: 13 residues. The CDR3 protein is CASSLGTSAEQFF. The CDR3 region has the DNA TGTGCCAGCAGCTTGGGGACTAGCGCTGAGCAGTTCTTC.